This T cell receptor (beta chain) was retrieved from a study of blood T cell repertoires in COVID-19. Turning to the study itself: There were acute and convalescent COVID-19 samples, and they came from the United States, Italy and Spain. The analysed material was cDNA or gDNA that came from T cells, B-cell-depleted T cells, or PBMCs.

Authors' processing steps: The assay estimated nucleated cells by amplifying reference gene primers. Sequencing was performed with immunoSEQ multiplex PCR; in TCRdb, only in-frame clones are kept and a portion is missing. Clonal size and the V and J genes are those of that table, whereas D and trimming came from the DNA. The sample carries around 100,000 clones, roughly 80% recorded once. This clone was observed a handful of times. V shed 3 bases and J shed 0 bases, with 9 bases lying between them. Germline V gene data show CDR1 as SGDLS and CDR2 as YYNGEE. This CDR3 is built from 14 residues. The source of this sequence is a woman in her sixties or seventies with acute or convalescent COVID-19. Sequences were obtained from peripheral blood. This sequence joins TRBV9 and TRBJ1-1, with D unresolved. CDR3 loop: CASSATVMNTEAFF. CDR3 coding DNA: TGTGCCAGCAGCGCCACAGTAATGAACACTGAAGCTTTCTTT.